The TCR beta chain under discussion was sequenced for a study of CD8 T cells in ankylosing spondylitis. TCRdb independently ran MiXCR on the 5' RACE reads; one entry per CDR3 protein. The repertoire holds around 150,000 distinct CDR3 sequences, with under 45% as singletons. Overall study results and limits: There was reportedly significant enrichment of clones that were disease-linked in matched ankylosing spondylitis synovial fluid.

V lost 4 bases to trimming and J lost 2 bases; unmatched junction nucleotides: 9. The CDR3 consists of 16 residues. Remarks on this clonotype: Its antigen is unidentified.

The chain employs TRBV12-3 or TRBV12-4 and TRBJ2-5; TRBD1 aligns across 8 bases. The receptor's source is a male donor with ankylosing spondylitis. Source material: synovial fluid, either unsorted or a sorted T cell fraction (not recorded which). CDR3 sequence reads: CASSYGTGDLQETQYF. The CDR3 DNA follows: TGTGCCAGCAGTTACGGGACAGGAGACCTACAAGAGACCCAGTACTTC.